The 27 T cell receptor beta chains given below trace back to one sample, sequenced in a study of tissue T cells after allogeneic stem cell transplantation. Libraries were prepared by immunoSEQ multiplex PCR; TCRdb keeps only in-frame clonotypes and omits some of them. Here the sample spans just over 20,000 clones, approximately 70% being singletons. The specimen was blood. These receptors were taken from a female BALB/c mouse in good health. The strain's MHC haplotype is H2-d.

Points on this clone: Gene names and germline match the mouse. Read coverage stops 1 residue before the CDR3 terminus; the germline J gene supplies the remainder. J is TRBJ2-2 and V is TRBV13-2; D is undetermined. The germline V gene has CDR1 NNHNN and CDR2 SYGAGS (reference sequence). Trimming shortened V by 2 bases and J by 4 bases, and 0 bases separated the two germline ends. The CDR3 is made up of 11 amino acids. This chain's CDR3 is CASGDTGQLYF. The DNA read from the CDR3 is TGTGCCAGCGGTGACACCGGGCAGCTCTAC.

The table lists this clone with a count of one. Mouse germline and gene names are used. The read stops 1 residue short of the end of the CDR3; the missing end is completed from the germline J gene. The chain has TRBV13-1 and TRBJ2-3; possible D gene TRBD1, 7 bases. The CDR3 covers 15 residues. CDR1 is NSHNY and CDR2 is SYGAGN in the germline V gene. The germline V and J ends were trimmed by 0 bases and 2 bases, with 10 bases remaining between them. The sequenced part of the CDR3 DNA is TGTGCCAGCAGTGATGGAGGGGGCAATGCAGAAACGCTGTAT. As protein: CASSDGGGNAETLY. The CDR3 as a whole reads CASSDGGGNAETLYF.

This clone was seen only once. Germline and genes here are mouse. The read terminates 1 residue before the CDR3 end, so the remaining end is supplied by the germline J gene. The gene calls are TRBV31 and TRBJ1-1, with 7 nucleotides matching TRBD1. The CDR3 covers 13 residues. V was clipped by 3 bases and J by 0 bases; unmatched bases: 1. In germline, CDR1 is GKSSPN, CDR2 SITVG. The CDR3 protein is CAWSRGSNTEVFF. The DNA read from the CDR3 is TGTGCCTGGAGCAGGGGGTCAAACACAGAAGTCTTC. Using reference TRBV31 and TRBJ1-1 for the parts outside the CDR3, the full variable domain is AQTIHQWPVAEIKAVGSPLSLGCTIKGKSSPNLYWYWQATGGTLQQLFYSITVGQVESVVQLNLSASRPKDDQFILSTEKLLLSHSGFYLCAWSRGSNTEVFFGKGTRLTVV.

This clone was observed a handful of times. Mouse gene names apply. Read coverage stops 1 residue before the CDR3 terminus; the germline J gene supplies the remainder. V is TRBV13-2 and J is TRBJ2-7; TRBD1 matches at 7 bases. CDR3 length: 13 amino acids. Germline CDR1 and CDR2: NNHNN and SYGAGS (reference sequence). V gave up 6 bases and J gave up 0 bases; unmatched junction bases: 3. The CDR3 bases that were read are TGTGCCAGCGTCACAGGGGTCTCCTATGAACAGTAC. It translates to CASVTGVSYEQY. The CDR3 in full is CASVTGVSYEQYF.

As to this clone: Gene names refer to mouse genes. The sequence runs out 1 residue before the end of the CDR3; the remainder is reconstructed from the germline J gene. This chain uses TRBV20 with TRBJ1-3; D call uncertain. Germline V gene lookup returns CDR1 GFQATS and CDR2 STVNSAI. V lost 0 bases and J lost 0, with 9 bases in between. There are 15 residues in the CDR3. The CDR3 here is CGARDPRNSGNTLYF. CDR3 bases read: TGTGGTGCTAGGGATCCCCGGAATTCTGGAAATACGCTCTAT. Full variable domain (remainder filled in from reference TRBV20 and TRBJ1-3): GALVYQYPRRTICKSGTSMRMECQAVGFQATSVAWYRQSPQKTFELIALSTVNSAIKYEQNFTQEKFPISHPNLSFSSMTVLNAYLEDRGLYLCGARDPRNSGNTLYFGEGSRLIVV.

This clone was seen a few times. Any gene name here is a mouse gene name. The sequenced fragment ends 1 residue before the CDR3 boundary, so the rest is inferred from the germline J gene. V and J are TRBV1 and TRBJ2-7, with 7 bases matching TRBD2. V trimming: 0 bases; J trimming: 4 bases; junction bases outside the gene matches: 6. Germline CDR1 and CDR2: NSQYPW and LRSPGD (reference sequence). This CDR3 has 15 amino acids. The covered CDR3 bases are TGCACCTGCAGTGCAGATAAGCCTGGGGGTTATGAACAGTAC. Amino acids: CTCSADKPGGYEQY. In full, the CDR3 reads CTCSADKPGGYEQYF.

On this clone itself: Gene and germline names: mouse. The read stops 1 residue short of the end of the CDR3; the missing end is completed from the germline J gene. This chain connects TRBV5 to TRBJ2-7, with D perhaps TRBD1 (5 bases). Trimming took 0 bases from V and 7 from J, leaving 10 bases between them. CDR1 LGHNA and CDR2 YNLKQL come from the germline V gene (reference sequence). CDR3 length equals 13 residues. Incomplete CDR3 DNA: TGTGCCAGCAGCCAAGAAGCAGGGTGGGAACAGTAC. Its translation is CASSQEAGWEQY. The complete CDR3 sequence is CASSQEAGWEQYF.

On this clone: The genes and germline here are from mouse. The CDR3 end lies 1 residue beyond the end of the read and is filled in from the germline J gene. J is TRBJ2-4 and V is TRBV19; 9 positions agree with TRBD2. V shed 4 bases, J shed 0 bases, and the junction held 3 bases outside the gene matches. The CDR3 contains 15 residues. Germline V gives CDR1 FNHDT, CDR2 SITEND (reference sequence). CDR3 sequence: CASSRTGVSQNTLYF. The DNA read from the CDR3 is TGTGCCAGCAGTCGGACTGGGGTTAGTCAAAACACCTTGTAC.

On this clone itself: The listed genes are named as in mouse. With the read ending 1 residue before the CDR3 end, the germline J gene is used to fill in that end. This chain links TRBV20 with TRBJ1-3; D gene unclear. The germline V and J ends were trimmed by 0 bases and 0 bases, with 3 bases remaining between them. CDR3 length equals 13 residues. In germline, CDR1 is GFQATS, CDR2 STVNSAI. The CDR3 reads CGARDNSGNTLYF. The sequenced part of the CDR3 DNA is TGTGGTGCTAGGGACAATTCTGGAAATACGCTCTAT.

On this clone: All gene names here are mouse names. The read gets to within 1 residue of the CDR3 end, and the germline J gene fills in the rest. The chain has TRBV13-1 and TRBJ1-2, with 11 bases matching TRBD1. The CDR3 is 15 amino acids. V gave up 2 bases and J gave up 2 bases; unmatched junction bases: 2. Germline CDR1 is NSHNY and CDR2 is SYGAGN. CDR3 bases read: TGTGCCAGCAGTGACGGACAGGGGGCTAACTCCGACTACACC. Amino acids: CASSDGQGANSDYT. The whole CDR3 is CASSDGQGANSDYTF.

With regard to this clone: Germline and genes: mouse. The CDR3 extends 1 residue past the end of the read, so its final part is completed from the germline J gene. V and J are TRBV1 and TRBJ2-3; 8 nucleotides match TRBD2. The CDR3 runs to 17 residues. The V segment lost 1 base and the J segment 0 bases; nucleotides outside the gene matches: 6. Germline values: CDR1 NSQYPW, CDR2 LRSPGD (reference sequence). CDR3 amino acids: CTCSAVRDWSSAETLYF. The CDR3 DNA, read in part, is TGCACCTGCAGTGCAGTCCGGGACTGGTCTAGTGCAGAAACGCTGTAT.

This clone was counted a single time. Genes here carry mouse names. The CDR3 is cut off 1 residue early in the read; its end comes from the germline J gene. This chain joins TRBV13-2 and TRBJ2-3; TRBD2 matches 9 bases. In germline, CDR1 is NNHNN, CDR2 SYGAGS (reference sequence). Trimming cost V 2 bases and J 2 bases; bases outside gene matches: 3. The CDR3 covers 15 residues. CDR3 residues: CASGEGLGTAETLYF. The part of the CDR3 DNA that was read is TGTGCCAGCGGTGAGGGACTGGGAACTGCAGAAACGCTGTAT.

Points on this clone: All gene names here are mouse names. CDR3 sequence reads: CASSPRDWASAETLYF. The sequenced CDR3 bases are TGTGCCAGCAGCCCCCGGGACTGGGCTAGTGCAGAAACGCTGTAT. The chain uses TRBV3 and TRBJ2-3, with 9 bases lining up with TRBD2. With the read ending 1 residue before the CDR3 end, the germline J gene is used to fill in that end. J gave up 0 bases and V 5 bases, and 6 bases lay outside the gene matches. Germline V gives CDR1 SNHLY, CDR2 FYNGKV (reference sequence). The CDR3 has 16 residues.

Concerning this clone itself: Gene labels here are mouse ones. The read finishes 1 residue shy of the CDR3 end, and the germline J gene is used to complete it. V usage is TRBV13-3 and J usage is TRBJ2-2; TRBD1 agrees at 7 bases. This CDR3 comprises 15 residues. The V segment lost 6 bases and the J segment 0 bases; nucleotides outside the gene matches: 5. Germline V gene data show CDR1 as NNHDY and CDR2 as SYVADS. The CDR3 bases that were read are TGTGCCAGCACCTTGGGACAGCCAAACACCGGGCAGCTCTAC. This encodes CASTLGQPNTGQLY. The whole CDR3 sequence is CASTLGQPNTGQLYF.

As to this clone: The listed genes are named as in mouse. The DNA ends 1 residue before the CDR3 does, and the rest of the CDR3 is filled in from the germline J gene. The chain has TRBV5 and TRBJ2-1; 12 bases line up with TRBD2. The CDR3 is 18 amino acids. Looked up from germline, CDR1 is LGHNA and CDR2 is YNLKQL (reference sequence). Germline trimming cut 0 bases from V and 6 bases from J; bases unmatched to any gene: 9. The CDR3 bases that were read are TGTGCCAGCAGCCAAGATACGGGACTGGGGGGCTCGGGTGCTGAGCAGTTC. It codes for CASSQDTGLGGSGAEQF. The complete CDR3 reads CASSQDTGLGGSGAEQFF.

In its sample, this clone was seen once. Any gene name here is a mouse gene name. The read ends 1 residue early relative to the CDR3; the germline J gene fills the gap. V and J are TRBV1 and TRBJ2-4; 10 bases agree with TRBD1. Trimming at V came to 1 base and at J to 7 bases, leaving 2 bases not matched to a gene. This CDR3 is built from 14 residues. Germline assignment: CDR1 NSQYPW and CDR2 LRSPGD (reference sequence). CDR3 DNA (partial): TGCACCTGCAGTGCAGGGGACAGGGGTGACACCTTGTAC. It specifies CTCSAGDRGDTLY. In full, the CDR3 reads CTCSAGDRGDTLYF.

This clone was detected once. Mouse names are used for the genes. The read ends 1 residue early relative to the CDR3; the germline J gene fills the gap. Other DNA sequences of this sample code for an identical CDR3. The rearrangement joins TRBV20 to TRBJ2-4, with TRBD2 matching 9 bases. The J segment lost 0 bases and the V segment lost 5 bases, leaving 3 bases of the junction unmatched. This CDR3 has 14 amino acids. Germline V CDR1 and CDR2: GFQATS, STVNSAI. This CDR3 is CGAGLGTSQNTLYF. The CDR3 bases that were read are TGTGGTGCTGGACTGGGGACTAGTCAAAACACCTTGTAC. The variable domain in full, with the rest retrieved from reference TRBV20 and TRBJ2-4, is GALVYQYPRRTICKSGTSMRMECQAVGFQATSVAWYRQSPQKTFELIALSTVNSAIKYEQNFTQEKFPISHPNLSFSSMTVLNAYLEDRGLYLCGAGLGTSQNTLYFGAGTRLSVL.

Details on this clone: These gene names are mouse names. The read ends 1 residue before the CDR3 terminus; that terminus is restored from the germline J gene. This sequence joins TRBV13-3 and TRBJ1-6; D possibly corresponds to TRBD1 (5 bases). TRBJ1-6 is labeled an ORF, and its function is uncertain. V gave up 7 bases and J gave up 7 bases, with 6 bases separating them. The CDR3 extends over 11 amino acids. Germline assignment: CDR1 NNHDY and CDR2 SYVADS. The sequenced part of the CDR3 DNA is TGTGCCAGCGGGGGGAATTCGCCCCTCTAC. This gives the protein CASGGNSPLY. The whole CDR3 sequence reads CASGGNSPLYF.

For this clone: All gene names here are mouse names. The sequenced fragment ends 1 residue before the CDR3 boundary, so the rest is inferred from the germline J gene. This chain joins TRBV29 and TRBJ2-7; D gene unclear. Looked up from germline, CDR1 is MSHET and CDR2 is SYDVDS. This CDR3 contains 10 residues. V lost 2 bases and J lost 8, with 4 bases in between. CDR3 bases read: TGTGCTAGCAGTTTAGACAAACAGTAC. As protein: CASSLDKQY. The CDR3, in full, reads CASSLDKQYF.

Details on this clone: Gene names denote mouse genes. The read is 1 residue too short to cover the CDR3 end, so that end is filled in from the germline J gene. V is TRBV13-2 and J is TRBJ2-5; TRBD2 matches at 13 bases. The CDR3 covers 15 residues. In germline, CDR1 is NNHNN, CDR2 SYGAGS (reference sequence). The junction had 4 bases not matched to a gene; V was cut back by 2 bases and J by 7 bases. The chain's CDR3 is CASGEGDWGGHTQYF. Partial CDR3 DNA: TGTGCCAGCGGTGAGGGGGACTGGGGGGGACACACCCAGTAC.

Comments on this clone: Mouse germline and gene names are used. CDR3 bases read: TGTGCCAGCAGTGATCCTGGGGGGGCCTATGAACAGTAC. Its translation is CASSDPGGAYEQY. The CDR3 as a whole reads CASSDPGGAYEQYF. V gene TRBV13-3 combines with J gene TRBJ2-7; 9 bases are a match to TRBD2. Sequencing ends 1 residue short of the CDR3 end; the germline J gene provides the rest. The length of the CDR3 is 14 residues. With 1 base clipped from V and 2 bases from J, the junction kept 1 base outside the gene matches. CDR1 and CDR2 from the germline V gene are NNHDY and SYVADS.

Concerning this clone itself: Each gene name is a mouse one. Read data end 1 residue before the CDR3 end; the end is taken from the germline J gene. V is TRBV13-3 and J is TRBJ1-5; D is uncertain. This CDR3 region has 13 residues. The germline gives CDR1 NNHDY, CDR2 SYVADS. The V end was cut by 0 bases, the J end by 2 bases, with 3 bases between. The covered CDR3 bases are TGTGCCAGCAGTGATGTGGACAACCAGGCTCCGCTT. Its translation: CASSDVDNQAPL. The CDR3 reads in full as CASSDVDNQAPLF.

In the case of this clone: Gene names and germline refer to mouse. The observed sequence ends 1 residue before the CDR3 terminus, with the missing tail filled in from the germline J gene. This rearrangement joins TRBV31 to TRBJ2-2, with 10 bases aligning to TRBD2. Germline V gene data show CDR1 as GKSSPN and CDR2 as SITVG. Germline trimming cut 1 base from V and 4 bases from J; bases unmatched to any gene: 6. The CDR3 consists of 16 residues. The CDR3 loop is CAWSQGLGKLTGQLYF. CDR3 DNA, as far as it was read: TGTGCCTGGAGTCAGGGACTGGGGAAACTCACCGGGCAGCTCTAC.

For this clone: These gene names are mouse names. From the germline J gene comes the end of the CDR3, since the read stops 1 residue before it. This rearrangement joins TRBV13-2 to TRBJ2-1; 13 positions match TRBD2. This CDR3 is 15 amino acids long. V lost 4 bases to trimming and J lost 4 bases; unmatched junction nucleotides: 2. Looked up from germline, CDR1 is NNHNN and CDR2 is SYGAGS (reference sequence). The CDR3 DNA, read in part, is TGTGCCAGCGGTAGGGACTGGGGGGGTTATGCTGAGCAGTTC. Translated, it gives CASGRDWGGYAEQF. The whole CDR3 reads CASGRDWGGYAEQFF.

Remarks on this clone: The listed genes are named as in mouse. The read terminates 1 residue ahead of where the CDR3 ends, so the germline J gene completes it. This chain joins TRBV13-1 and TRBJ1-1, with D possibly matching TRBD1 (6 bases). The CDR3 covers 13 residues. From germline, CDR1 is NSHNY and CDR2 SYGAGN. Trimming cost V 0 bases and J 5 bases, with 8 bases left between them. CDR3: CASSDEGGTEVFF. The part of the CDR3 DNA that was read is TGTGCCAGCAGTGATGAAGGGGGAACAGAAGTCTTC.

About this clone: The gene names given are mouse names. The read is 1 residue too short to cover the CDR3 end, so that end is filled in from the germline J gene. The genes are TRBV5 and TRBJ2-5, with a tentative D call TRBD2 (6 bases). The germline CDR1 and CDR2 sequences are LGHNA and YNLKQL (reference sequence). The CDR3 loop spans 14 amino acids. V was pared by 3 bases and J by 2 bases, with 9 bases between. The sequenced CDR3 bases are TGTGCCAGCAGCCAGGGACTTATCCAAGACACCCAGTAC. As protein: CASSQGLIQDTQY. Given in full, the CDR3 is CASSQGLIQDTQYF.

This clone was observed once. Gene names refer to mouse genes. With the read ending 1 residue before the CDR3 end, the germline J gene is used to fill in that end. The chain is built from TRBV29 and TRBJ2-3; D call uncertain. Trimming took 2 bases from V and 0 from J, leaving 6 bases between them. Germline CDR1 is MSHET and CDR2 is SYDVDS. The CDR3 extends over 14 amino acids. The covered CDR3 bases are TGTGCTAGCAGTTTAGCCAGTAGTGCAGAAACGCTGTAT. As protein: CASSLASSAETLY. The CDR3, in full, reads CASSLASSAETLYF.